The present TCR beta chain was sequenced within a study of PD-L1 blockade in urothelial cancer. Time point indicated: pretreatment peripheral blood. The protocol was immunoSEQ multiplex PCR, while the TCRdb copy is restricted to in-frame clones and leaves out a portion. The top ten clones hold more than 0.85% of a sample with 70,000 to 95,000 clones, more than 70% of them seen once. This CDR3 comprises 14 residues. J lost 3 bases, V lost 7 bases, and 6 bases had no gene match. Germline-derived CDR1 and CDR2 are SQVTM and ANQGSEA. V and J are TRBV29-1 and TRBJ2-2; 9 bases are shared with TRBD1. The sequence came from an elderly woman with urothelial cancer. The sequenced sample was PBMCs, obtained around atezolizumab (anti-PD-L1) treatment. The CDR3 DNA follows: TGCAGCGCTAGTGGACAGGGGTACACCGGGGAGCTGTTTTTT. It specifies CSASGQGYTGELFF.